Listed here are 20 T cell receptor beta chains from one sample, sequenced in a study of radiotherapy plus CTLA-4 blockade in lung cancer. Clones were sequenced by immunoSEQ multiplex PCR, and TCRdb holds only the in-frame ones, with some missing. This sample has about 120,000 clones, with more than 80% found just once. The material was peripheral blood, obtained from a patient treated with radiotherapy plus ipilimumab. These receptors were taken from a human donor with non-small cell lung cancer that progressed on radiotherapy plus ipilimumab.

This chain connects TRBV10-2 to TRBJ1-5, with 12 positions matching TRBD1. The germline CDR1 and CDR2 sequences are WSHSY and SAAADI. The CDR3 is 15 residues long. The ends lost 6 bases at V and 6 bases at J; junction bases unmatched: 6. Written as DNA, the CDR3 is TGCGCCAGCAGGGGGGGGACAGGGGGCGGTCAGCCCCAGCATTTT. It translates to CASRGGTGGGQPQHF.

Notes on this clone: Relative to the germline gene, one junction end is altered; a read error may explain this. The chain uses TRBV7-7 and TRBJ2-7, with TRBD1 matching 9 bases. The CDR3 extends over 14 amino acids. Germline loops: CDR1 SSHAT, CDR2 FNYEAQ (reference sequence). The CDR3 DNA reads TGTGCTAGCAGCTTGGGGACAGGGCTTAGCGAGCAGTACTTC. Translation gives CASSLGTGLSEQYF.

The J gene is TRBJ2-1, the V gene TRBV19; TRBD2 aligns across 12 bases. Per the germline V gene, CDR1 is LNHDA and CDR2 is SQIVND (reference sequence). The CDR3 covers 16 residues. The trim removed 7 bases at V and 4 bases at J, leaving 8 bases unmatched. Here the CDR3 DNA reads TGTGCCAGTACCCCTAGACTAGCGGGAGAATACAATGAGCAGTTCTTC. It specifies CASTPRLAGEYNEQFF.

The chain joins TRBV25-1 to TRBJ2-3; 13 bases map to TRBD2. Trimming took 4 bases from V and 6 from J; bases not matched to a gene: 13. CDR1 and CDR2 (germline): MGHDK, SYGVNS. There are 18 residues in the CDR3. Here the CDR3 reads CASSARLTSGRASDTQYF. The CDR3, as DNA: TGTGCCAGCAGTGCCCGCCTCACTAGCGGGAGGGCCAGCGATACGCAGTATTTT. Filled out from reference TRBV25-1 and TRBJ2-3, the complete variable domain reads EADIYQTPRYLVIGTGKKITLECSQTMGHDKMYWYQQDPGMELHLIHYSYGVNSTEKGDLSSESTVSRIRTEHFPLTLESARPSHTSQYLCASSARLTSGRASDTQYFGPGTRLTVL.

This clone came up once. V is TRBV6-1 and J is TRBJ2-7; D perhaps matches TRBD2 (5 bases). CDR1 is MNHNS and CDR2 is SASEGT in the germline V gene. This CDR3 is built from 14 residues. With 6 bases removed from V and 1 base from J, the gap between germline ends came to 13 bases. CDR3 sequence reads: CASSRRGSSYEQYF. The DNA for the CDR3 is TGTGCCAGCAGCCGTAGAGGGAGTTCCTACGAGCAGTACTTC.

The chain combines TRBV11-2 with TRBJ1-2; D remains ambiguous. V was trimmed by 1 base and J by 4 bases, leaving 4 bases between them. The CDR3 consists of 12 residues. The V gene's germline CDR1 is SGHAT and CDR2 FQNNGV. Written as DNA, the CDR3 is TGTGCCAGCAGCTTAGTAAGCTATGGCTACACCTTC. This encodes CASSLVSYGYTF.

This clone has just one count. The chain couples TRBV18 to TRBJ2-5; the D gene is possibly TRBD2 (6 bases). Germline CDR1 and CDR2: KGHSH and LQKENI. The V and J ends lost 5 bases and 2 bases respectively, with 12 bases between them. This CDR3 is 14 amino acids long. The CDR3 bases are TGTGCCAGCTCATCTTCGGGAGTTCAAGAGACCCAGTACTTC. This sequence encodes CASSSSGVQETQYF.

CDR3 coding DNA: TGTGCCAGCAGTGTCGCGGGTGAGAGGTATGGCTACACCTTC. This codes for CASSVAGERYGYTF. The chain recombines TRBV2 with TRBJ1-2; D ambiguous. Germline V CDR1 and CDR2: SNHLY, FYNNEI. The CDR3 has 14 amino acids. The V end lost 4 bases, the J end lost 5 bases, and 14 bases lay between the germline ends. The full variable domain, completed using reference TRBV2 and TRBJ1-2, is EPEVTQTPSHQVTQMGQEVILRCVPISNHLYFYWYRQILGQKVEFLVSFYNNEISEKSEIFDDQFSVERPDGSNFTLKIRSTKLEDSAMYFCASSVAGERYGYTFGSGTRLTVV.

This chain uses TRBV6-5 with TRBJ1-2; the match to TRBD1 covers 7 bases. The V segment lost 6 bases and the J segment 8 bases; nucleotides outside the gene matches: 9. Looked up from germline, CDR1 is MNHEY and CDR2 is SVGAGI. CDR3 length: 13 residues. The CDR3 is CASRQDRVKGYTF. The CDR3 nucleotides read TGTGCCAGCAGACAAGACAGGGTAAAGGGCTACACCTTC.

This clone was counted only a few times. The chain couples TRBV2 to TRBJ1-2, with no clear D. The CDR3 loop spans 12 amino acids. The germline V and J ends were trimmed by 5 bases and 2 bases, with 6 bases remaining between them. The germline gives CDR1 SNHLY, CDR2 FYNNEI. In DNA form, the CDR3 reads TGTGCCAGCAGTCCTGAGAACTATGGCTACACCTTC. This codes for CASSPENYGYTF. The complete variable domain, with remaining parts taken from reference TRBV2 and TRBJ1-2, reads EPEVTQTPSHQVTQMGQEVILRCVPISNHLYFYWYRQILGQKVEFLVSFYNNEISEKSEIFDDQFSVERPDGSNFTLKIRSTKLEDSAMYFCASSPENYGYTFGSGTRLTVV.

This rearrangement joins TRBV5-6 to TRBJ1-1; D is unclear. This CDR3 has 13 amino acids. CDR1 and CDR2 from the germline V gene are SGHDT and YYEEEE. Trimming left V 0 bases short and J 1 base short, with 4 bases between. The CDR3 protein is CASSLAWNTEAFF. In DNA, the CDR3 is TGTGCCAGCAGCTTGGCTTGGAACACTGAAGCTTTCTTT. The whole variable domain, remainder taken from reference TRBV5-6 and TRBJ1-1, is DAGVTQSPTHLIKTRGQQVTLRCSPKSGHDTVSWYQQALGQGPQFIFQYYEEEERQRGNFPDRFSGHQFPNYSSELNVNALLLGDSALYLCASSLAWNTEAFFGQGTRLTVV.

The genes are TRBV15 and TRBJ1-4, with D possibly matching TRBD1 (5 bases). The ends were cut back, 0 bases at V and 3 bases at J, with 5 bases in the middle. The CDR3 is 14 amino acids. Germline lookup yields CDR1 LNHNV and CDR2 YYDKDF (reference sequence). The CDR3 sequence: CATSREGANEKLFF. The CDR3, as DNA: TGTGCCACCAGCAGAGAAGGGGCTAATGAAAAACTGTTTTTT.

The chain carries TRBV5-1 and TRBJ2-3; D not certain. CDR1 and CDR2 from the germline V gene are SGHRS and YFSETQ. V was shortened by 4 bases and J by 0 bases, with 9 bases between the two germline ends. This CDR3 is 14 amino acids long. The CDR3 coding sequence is TGCGCCAGCAGCCCCCCGTCCAGCACAGATACGCAGTATTTT. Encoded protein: CASSPPSSTDTQYF.

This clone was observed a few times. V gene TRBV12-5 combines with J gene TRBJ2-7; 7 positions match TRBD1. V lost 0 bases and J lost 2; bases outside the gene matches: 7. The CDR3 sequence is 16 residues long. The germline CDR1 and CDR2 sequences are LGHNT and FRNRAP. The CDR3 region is CASGLVQGTAPYEQYF. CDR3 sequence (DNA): TGTGCTAGTGGTTTGGTACAGGGGACAGCCCCCTACGAGCAGTACTTC.

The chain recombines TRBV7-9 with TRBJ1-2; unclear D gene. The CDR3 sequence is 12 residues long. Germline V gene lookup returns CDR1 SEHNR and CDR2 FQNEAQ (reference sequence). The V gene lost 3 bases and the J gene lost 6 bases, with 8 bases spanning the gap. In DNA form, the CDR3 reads TGTGCCAGCAGCTTTGCAGGCCATGGCTACACCTTC. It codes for CASSFAGHGYTF.

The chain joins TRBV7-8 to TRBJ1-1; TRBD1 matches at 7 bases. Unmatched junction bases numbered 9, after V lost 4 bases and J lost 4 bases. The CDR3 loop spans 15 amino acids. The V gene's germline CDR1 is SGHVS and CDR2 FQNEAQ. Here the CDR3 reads CASSSNRGVSTEAFF. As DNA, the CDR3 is TGTGCCAGCAGCTCGAACAGGGGCGTCAGCACTGAAGCTTTCTTT.

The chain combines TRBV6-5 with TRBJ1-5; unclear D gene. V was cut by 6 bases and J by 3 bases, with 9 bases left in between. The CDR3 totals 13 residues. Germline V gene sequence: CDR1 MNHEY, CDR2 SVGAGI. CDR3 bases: TGTGCCAGCAGGCCCAGGAACAATCAGCCCCAGCATTTT. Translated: CASRPRNNQPQHF.

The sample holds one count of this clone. The CDR3 DNA reads as TGTGCCAGCTCACTCACGCTGGAGAGCTACACCTTC. Its translation is CASSLTLESYTF. The V call is TRBV18, the J call TRBJ1-2, with D unclear. Germline V gives CDR1 KGHSH, CDR2 LQKENI. Trimming took off 4 bases at V and 9 bases at J, with 12 bases between the two ends. The CDR3 is 12 residues long.

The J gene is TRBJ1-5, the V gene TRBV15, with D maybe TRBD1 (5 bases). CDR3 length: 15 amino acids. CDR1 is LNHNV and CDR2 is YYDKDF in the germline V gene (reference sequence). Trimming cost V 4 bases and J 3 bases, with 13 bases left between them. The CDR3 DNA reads TGTGCCACCAGCAAAACCGGGGCCGCCAATCAGCCCCAGCATTTT. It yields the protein CATSKTGAANQPQHF. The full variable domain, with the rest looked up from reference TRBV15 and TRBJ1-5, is DAMVIQNPRYQVTQFGKPVTLSCSQTLNHNVMYWYQQKSSQAPKLLFHYYDKDFNNEADTPDNFQSRRPNTSFCFLDIRSPGLGDTAMYLCATSKTGAANQPQHFGDGTRLSIL.

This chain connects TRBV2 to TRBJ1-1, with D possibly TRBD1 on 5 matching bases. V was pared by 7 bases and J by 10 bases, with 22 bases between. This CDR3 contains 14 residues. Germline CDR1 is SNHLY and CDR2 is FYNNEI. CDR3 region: CASTPRGGRAGAFF. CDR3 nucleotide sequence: TGTGCCAGCACCCCACGGGGCGGGCGCGCCGGAGCTTTCTTT.